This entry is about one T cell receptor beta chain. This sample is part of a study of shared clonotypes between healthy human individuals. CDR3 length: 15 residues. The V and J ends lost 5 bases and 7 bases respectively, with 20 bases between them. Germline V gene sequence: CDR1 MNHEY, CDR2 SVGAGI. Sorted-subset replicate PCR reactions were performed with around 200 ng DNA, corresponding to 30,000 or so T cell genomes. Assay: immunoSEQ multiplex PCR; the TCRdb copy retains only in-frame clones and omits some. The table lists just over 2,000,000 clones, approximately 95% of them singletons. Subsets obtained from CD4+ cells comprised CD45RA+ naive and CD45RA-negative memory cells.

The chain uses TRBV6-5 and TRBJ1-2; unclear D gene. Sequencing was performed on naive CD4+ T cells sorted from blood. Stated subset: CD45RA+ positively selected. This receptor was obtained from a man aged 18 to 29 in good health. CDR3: CASSPRPSQLGGYTF. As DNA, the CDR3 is TGTGCCAGCAGTCCCAGACCATCTCAGCTCGGTGGCTACACCTTC.